Each of the 23 T cell receptor beta chains below was sequenced from the same sample in a study of T cells in localized non-small cell lung cancer. Here immunoSEQ multiplex PCR was the method, and the copy in TCRdb shows in-frame clones only, minus some. The sample lists more than 20,000 clones, more than 75% occurring once. Sequences were derived from peripheral blood, sampled before any cancer treatment. The receptors here all came from a male donor older than 55 with stage I squamous cell lung carcinoma.

V and J are TRBV7-2 and TRBJ2-1, with 8 bases that match TRBD1. The CDR3 runs 14 residues. The junction had 4 bases not matched to a gene; V was cut back by 2 bases and J by 7 bases. The germline V gene encodes CDR1 SGHTA and CDR2 FQGNSA. In nucleotides, the CDR3 is TGTGCCAGCAGCTTACGAAGACAGGGGAATGAGCAGTTCTTC. As protein: CASSLRRQGNEQFF.

The gene calls are TRBV10-3 and TRBJ1-2; 8 bases line up with TRBD1. V lost 5 bases, J lost 6 bases, and 8 bases stayed unmatched. Germline lookup yields CDR1 ENHRY and CDR2 SYGVKD. The CDR3 runs to 14 residues. The DNA of the CDR3 is TGTGCCATCAGTATAGGAACAGGGGGAAATGGCTACACCTTC. It is translated as CAISIGTGGNGYTF.

The J gene is TRBJ2-2, the V gene TRBV6-1; possibly TRBD2 for D (6 bases). V was trimmed by 2 bases and J by 0 bases, leaving 16 bases between them. CDR3 length: 18 amino acids. The germline CDR1 and CDR2 sequences are MNHNS and SASEGT. The CDR3 DNA follows: TGTGCCAGCAGTGAAAATTTTAGCGGATTTACGAACACCGGGGAGCTGTTTTTT. Its protein is CASSENFSGFTNTGELFF.

This clone was picked up a small number of times. The genes are TRBV29-1 and TRBJ2-2, with D perhaps TRBD1 (5 bases). There are 12 residues in the CDR3. Germline CDR1 and CDR2: SQVTM and ANQGSEA. The V end lost 7 bases, the J end lost 7 bases, and 13 bases lay between the germline ends. The CDR3 loop is CSGRQNGGELFF. DNA of the CDR3: TGCAGCGGACGACAGAATGGCGGGGAGCTGTTTTTT.

This clone has a single count. The chain recombines TRBV18 with TRBJ1-5, with D tentatively TRBD1 (6 bases). The CDR3 totals 15 residues. CDR1 is KGHSH, CDR2 LQKENI, per germline. Trimming removed 2 bases from V and 7 bases from J, with 15 bases in between. Here the CDR3 reads CASSPSQGLVQPQHF. CDR3 DNA: TGTGCCAGCTCACCATCCCAGGGGCTGGTGCAGCCCCAGCATTTT. The entire variable domain, with the rest obtained from reference TRBV18 and TRBJ1-5, is as follows: NAGVMQNPRHLVRRRGQEARLRCSPMKGHSHVYWYRQLPEEGLKFMVYLQKENIIDESGMPKERFSAEFPKEGPSILRIQQVVRGDSAAYFCASSPSQGLVQPQHFGDGTRLSIL.

Here the CDR3 reads CASKRQPTDTQYF. For the CDR3, the DNA is TGTGCCAGCAAAAGGCAGCCCACAGATACGCAGTATTTT. The chain employs TRBV6-5 and TRBJ2-3; D unresolved. Per germline, CDR1 MNHEY and CDR2 SVGAGI. The CDR3 spans 13 residues. V lost 7 bases to trimming and J lost 2 bases, with 10 bases between them.

The chain's CDR3 is CASSLVASGGAGTQYF. The CDR3 DNA follows: TGTGCCAGCAGCTTAGTGGCCAGCGGGGGGGCCGGGACCCAGTACTTC. The genes are TRBV7-6 and TRBJ2-5; 10 nucleotides agree with TRBD2. The CDR3 runs to 16 residues. The germline gives CDR1 SGHVS, CDR2 FNYEAQ. V lost 1 base to trimming and J lost 7 bases; unmatched junction nucleotides: 9.

This clone was detected only once. This chain joins TRBV29-1 and TRBJ2-7; TRBD1 is a possible D gene (5 bases). The CDR3 consists of 14 residues. V was pared by 0 bases and J by 3 bases, with 12 bases between. The germline CDR1 and CDR2 sequences are SQVTM and ANQGSEA. The chain's CDR3 is CSVEDLSQGYEQYF. The CDR3 nucleotides are TGCAGCGTTGAAGATCTTTCCCAGGGCTACGAGCAGTACTTC.

J is TRBJ2-3 and V is TRBV12-5; TRBD2 agrees at 10 bases. The V segment lost 9 bases and the J segment 5 bases; nucleotides outside the gene matches: 8. There are 14 residues in the CDR3. In germline, CDR1 is LGHNT, CDR2 FRNRAP. The CDR3 sequence: CASGLAGAGDTQYF. Here the CDR3 DNA reads TGTGCTAGCGGTCTAGCGGGAGCCGGAGATACGCAGTATTTT.

Concerning this clone: A much larger clone sits a single nucleotide away, making a read error possible. The chain couples TRBV4-3 to TRBJ2-1, with 7 positions matching TRBD2. The CDR3 is 18 amino acids. Looked up from germline, CDR1 is LGHNA and CDR2 is YSLEER. The trim removed 4 bases at V and 5 bases at J, leaving 17 bases unmatched. In nucleotides, the CDR3 is TGCGCCAGCAGCCTATGGGGGGGGTGGGAGCCACGGGACAATGAGCAGTTCTTC. Translating it yields CASSLWGGWEPRDNEQFF.

CDR3 nucleotide sequence: TGTGCCAGCAGGGGGACAGGGCAATCTAATGAAAAACTGTTTTTT. This sequence encodes CASRGTGQSNEKLFF. V and J are TRBV6-1 and TRBJ1-4; 9 bases agree with TRBD1. This CDR3 is built from 15 residues. Germline CDR1 and CDR2: MNHNS and SASEGT. Trimming took 6 bases from V and 3 from J; bases not matched to a gene: 5.

DNA of the CDR3: TGCAGCGTTTCCAGGACAGGAGTCACCGGGGAGCTGTTTTTT. Translating it yields CSVSRTGVTGELFF. The chain is built from TRBV29-1 and TRBJ2-2; 7 nucleotides align to TRBD1. This CDR3 has 14 residues. V lost 5 bases to trimming and J lost 4 bases; unmatched junction nucleotides: 7. Germline-derived CDR1 and CDR2 are SQVTM and ANQGSEA.

This chain connects TRBV14 to TRBJ1-1, with D possibly TRBD1 on 5 matching bases. This CDR3 contains 16 residues. Trimming removed 4 bases at V and 0 bases at J, with 15 bases between. CDR1 is SGHDN and CDR2 is FVKESK in the germline V gene. The CDR3 loop reads CASSPPRDSMNTEAFF. CDR3 nucleotide sequence: TGTGCCAGCAGCCCCCCCCGGGACTCTATGAACACTGAAGCTTTCTTT.

V is TRBV5-4 and J is TRBJ1-1; the match to TRBD1 covers 7 bases. CDR1 is SGHNT, CDR2 YYREEE, per germline (reference sequence). The CDR3 spans 13 residues. The V gene end was trimmed by 4 bases and the J gene end by 7 bases; junction bases not matched to a gene: 7. The CDR3 region is CASSRQGVFEAFF. CDR3 sequence (DNA): TGTGCCAGCAGCCGCCAGGGGGTATTTGAAGCTTTCTTT.

V and J are TRBV19 and TRBJ1-5; 12 bases line up with TRBD1. V dropped 5 bases and J dropped 6; count of bases not matched to a gene: 2. Germline loops: CDR1 LNHDA, CDR2 SQIVND (reference sequence). This CDR3 contains 14 residues. Written as DNA, the CDR3 is TGTGCCAGTAGTTCGGGACAGGGGGCTCAGCCCCAGCATTTT. This translates into CASSSGQGAQPQHF. Based on the CDR3 plus reference TRBV19 and TRBJ1-5, the full variable domain is DGGITQSPKYLFRKEGQNVTLSCEQNLNHDAMYWYRQDPGQGLRLIYYSQIVNDFQKGDIAEGYSVSREKKESFPLTVTSAQKNPTAFYLCASSSGQGAQPQHFGDGTRLSIL.

V usage is TRBV27 and J usage is TRBJ1-5; no definite D call. Looked up from germline, CDR1 is MNHEY and CDR2 is SMNVEV (reference sequence). The CDR3 length is 13 residues. The V end lost 0 bases, the J end lost 7 bases, and 7 bases lay between the germline ends. Here the CDR3 DNA reads TGTGCCAGCAGTTTATCGCTCCAACAGCCCCAGCATTTT. This encodes CASSLSLQQPQHF.

This CDR3 is CASRGGGAKNIQYF. As DNA, the CDR3 is TGTGCCAGCAGGGGAGGAGGAGCCAAAAACATTCAGTACTTC. This chain connects TRBV5-4 to TRBJ2-4, with D possibly TRBD2 on 6 matching bases. Per germline, CDR1 SGHNT and CDR2 YYREEE (reference sequence). CDR3 length equals 14 residues. The V and J ends lost 5 bases and 0 bases respectively, with 9 bases between them. The variable domain in full, with the rest retrieved from reference TRBV5-4 and TRBJ2-4, is ETGVTQSPTHLIKTRGQQVTLRCSSQSGHNTVSWYQQALGQGPQFIFQYYREEENGRGNFPPRFSGLQFPNYSSELNVNALELDDSALYLCASRGGGAKNIQYFGAGTRLSVL.

This sequence joins TRBV7-7 and TRBJ2-2; 12 bases match TRBD2. Germline V gene lookup returns CDR1 SSHAT and CDR2 FNYEAQ (reference sequence). The CDR3 is 14 amino acids. CDR3 sequence: CAVRLAGESGELFF. DNA of the CDR3: TGTGCTGTCCGACTAGCGGGAGAAAGCGGGGAGCTGTTTTTT.

This chain links TRBV18 with TRBJ2-1; D is unresolved. Germline V gene sequence: CDR1 KGHSH, CDR2 LQKENI. Trimming removed 2 bases at V and 0 bases at J, with 8 bases between. The CDR3 is made up of 15 amino acids. CDR3 loop: CASSPNRVSYNEQFF. The CDR3 DNA reads TGTGCCAGCTCACCAAATCGAGTCTCCTACAATGAGCAGTTCTTC.

The V and J genes are TRBV4-1 and TRBJ1-2, with D unclear. Trimming removed 0 bases at V and 2 bases at J, with 10 bases between. The CDR3 covers 15 residues. Germline V gene data show CDR1 as MGHRA and CDR2 as YSYEKL. The CDR3 loop is CASSQDRASNYGYTF. The CDR3 DNA is TGCGCCAGCAGCCAAGATCGGGCCTCAAACTATGGCTACACCTTC.

The chain is built from TRBV5-1 and TRBJ2-1, with 7 bases aligning to TRBD1. This CDR3 has 14 amino acids. Germline V gives CDR1 SGHRS, CDR2 YFSETQ. J was trimmed by 3 bases and V by 5 bases; bases with no gene match: 5. The CDR3 coding sequence is TGCGCCAGCAGTTATGGGACAGTCTACAATGAGCAGTTCTTC. It yields the protein CASSYGTVYNEQFF.

The V gene is TRBV15, the J gene TRBJ2-1; TRBD2 matches at 10 bases. The CDR3 extends over 16 amino acids. With 0 bases clipped from V and 10 bases from J, the junction kept 9 bases outside the gene matches. Germline V lookup: CDR1 LNHNV, CDR2 YYDKDF (reference sequence). The CDR3 region has the DNA TGTGCCACCAGCAGAGAAAGGAGCGGGGGGGCCATAGAGCAGTTCTTC. This codes for CATSRERSGGAIEQFF.

This CDR3 is CASSLGRLYTGELFF. DNA for the CDR3: TGCGCCAGCAGCTTGGGACGTCTATACACCGGGGAGCTGTTTTTT. The chain links TRBV5-1 to TRBJ2-2; no reliable D call. Trimming cost V 0 bases and J 3 bases, with 9 bases left between them. The CDR3 has 15 residues. CDR1 and CDR2 (germline): SGHRS, YFSETQ.